This paragraph covers one T cell receptor beta chain sequence. With 5 bases removed from V and 4 bases from J, the gap between germline ends came to 8 bases. The CDR3 has 12 amino acids. CDR1 is SNHLY, CDR2 FYNNEI, per germline. This record belongs to a study of blood T cell repertoires in COVID-19. Source study methods: Estimation of nucleated cell counts was performed using reference gene primer amplification. Some clones are missing from TCRdb's copy, which holds only in-frame ones; the method was immunoSEQ multiplex PCR. The DNA gave D and trimming, while V, J and clone size come from that table. The sample yields approximately 210,000 clones, 89% seen once.

V is TRBV2 and J is TRBJ1-2; unclear D gene. Sequencing was done on a sample of peripheral blood. This receptor was identified in a woman in her thirties or forties with acute or convalescent COVID-19. CDR3 bases: TGTGCCAGCAGTACTGACACCTATGGCTACACCTTC. Its protein is CASSTDTYGYTF.